The clone carrying this T cell receptor (delta chain) showed up just a few times. This DNA's translation differs at residue 13 from TCRdb's protein, which comes from a much larger clone; a read error is likely, and the protein shown is translated from the DNA. TCRdb reapplied CATT to the multiplex PCR reads. The sample comprises 80,000 to 95,000 delta-chain clones, around 1.4% of which are singletons, and over 8% rests with the top ten. Flow sorting of PBMC yielded separate Vgamma9/Vdelta2+ and Vdelta2-negative gammadelta T cell populations for bulk repertoire analysis. The V gene end was trimmed by 3 bases and the J gene end by 4 bases; junction bases not matched to a gene: 23. The CDR3 extends over 21 amino acids. Per germline, CDR1 TSWWSYY and CDR2 QGS. The source of the sample is a study of γδ T cells in repeated Plasmodium falciparum infection. As for the study in general: Each infection was followed by sampling at 21 days, plus baseline and some pre-infection draws.

The chain uses TRDV1 and TRDJ1; the match to TRDD3 covers 10 bases. The receptor's source is a pool of human donors (malaria-infected and uninfected, not separated). Sequencing input: gamma-delta T cells from blood. The CDR3 protein is CALGDIYFPHWGMRGDDKLIF. CDR3 nucleotides: TGTGCTCTTGGGGATATCTACTTCCCACACTGGGGGATGCGAGGAGACGATAAACTCATCTTT.